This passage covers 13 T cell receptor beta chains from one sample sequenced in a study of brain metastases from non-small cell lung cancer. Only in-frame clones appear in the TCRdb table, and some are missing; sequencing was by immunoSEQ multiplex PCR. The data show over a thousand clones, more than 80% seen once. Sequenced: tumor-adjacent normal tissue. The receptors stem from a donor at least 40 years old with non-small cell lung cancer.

The CDR3 DNA reads TGTGCCAGCAGAGACAGGGCGAGCACTGAAGCTTTCTTT. It yields the protein CASRDRASTEAFF. This sequence joins TRBV2 and TRBJ1-1, with 7 bases that match TRBD1. Germline CDR1 SNHLY, CDR2 FYNNEI. This CDR3 region has 13 residues. The V gene end was trimmed by 6 bases and the J gene end by 4 bases; junction bases not matched to a gene: 5.

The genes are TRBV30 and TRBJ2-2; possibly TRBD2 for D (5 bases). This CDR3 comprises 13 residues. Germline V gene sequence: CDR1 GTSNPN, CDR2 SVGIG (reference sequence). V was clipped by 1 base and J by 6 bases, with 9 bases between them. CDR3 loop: CAWSGLISGELFF. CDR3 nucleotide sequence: TGTGCCTGGAGTGGACTAATCTCCGGGGAGCTGTTTTTT.

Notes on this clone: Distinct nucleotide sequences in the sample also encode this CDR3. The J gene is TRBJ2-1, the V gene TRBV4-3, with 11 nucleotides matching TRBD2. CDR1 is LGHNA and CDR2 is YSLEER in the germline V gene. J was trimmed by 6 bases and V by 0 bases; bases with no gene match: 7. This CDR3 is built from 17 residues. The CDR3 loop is CASSQDPTSGGFNEQFF. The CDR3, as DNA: TGCGCCAGCAGCCAAGACCCAACTAGCGGGGGTTTCAATGAGCAGTTCTTC.

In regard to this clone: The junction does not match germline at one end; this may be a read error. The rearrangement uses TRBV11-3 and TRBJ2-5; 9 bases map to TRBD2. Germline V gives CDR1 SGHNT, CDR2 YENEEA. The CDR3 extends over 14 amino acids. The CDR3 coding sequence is TGTGCCAGCAGCTCGGGACTAGCCCAAAAGACCCAGTACTTC. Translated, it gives CASSSGLAQKTQYF.

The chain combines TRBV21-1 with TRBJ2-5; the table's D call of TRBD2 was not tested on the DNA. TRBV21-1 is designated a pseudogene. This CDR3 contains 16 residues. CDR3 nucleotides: TGTGCCAGTGCCCCTACTAGGAAGGAAGCATCAGAGACCCAGTACTTC. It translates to CASAPTRKEASETQYF.

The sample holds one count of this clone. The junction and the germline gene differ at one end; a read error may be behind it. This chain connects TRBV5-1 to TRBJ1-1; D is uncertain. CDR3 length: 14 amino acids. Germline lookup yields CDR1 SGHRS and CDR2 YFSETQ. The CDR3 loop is CASSQRTANTETFF. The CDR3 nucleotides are TGCGCCAGCAGCCAGCGGACGGCGAACACTGAAACTTTCTTT. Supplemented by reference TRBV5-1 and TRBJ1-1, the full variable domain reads KAGVTQTPRYLIKTRGQQVTLSCSPISGHRSVSWYQQTPGQGLQFLFEYFSETQRNKGNFPGRFSGRQFSNSRSEMNVSTLELGDSALYLCASSQRTANTETFFGQGTRLTVV.

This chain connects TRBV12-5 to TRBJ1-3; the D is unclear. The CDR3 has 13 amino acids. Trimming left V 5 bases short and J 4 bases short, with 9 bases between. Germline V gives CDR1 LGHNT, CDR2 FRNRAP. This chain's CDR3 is CASGPNSGNTIYF. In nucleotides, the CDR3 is TGTGCTAGTGGTCCGAACTCGGGAAACACCATATATTTT. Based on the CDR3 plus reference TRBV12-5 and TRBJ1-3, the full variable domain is DARVTQTPRHKVTEMGQEVTMRCQPILGHNTVFWYRQTMMQGLELLAYFRNRAPLDDSGMPKDRFSAEMPDATLATLKIQPSEPRDSAVYFCASGPNSGNTIYFGEGSWLTVV.

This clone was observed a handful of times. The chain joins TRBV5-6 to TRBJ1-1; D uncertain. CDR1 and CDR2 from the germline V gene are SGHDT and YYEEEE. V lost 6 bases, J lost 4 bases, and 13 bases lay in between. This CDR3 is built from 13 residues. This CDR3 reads CASTTILGTEAFF. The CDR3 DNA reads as TGTGCCAGCACCACCATACTGGGCACTGAAGCTTTCTTT.

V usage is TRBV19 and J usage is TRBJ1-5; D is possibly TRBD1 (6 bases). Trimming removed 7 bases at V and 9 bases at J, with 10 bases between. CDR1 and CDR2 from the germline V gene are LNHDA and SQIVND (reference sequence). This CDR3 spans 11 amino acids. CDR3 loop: CASTATGPQHF. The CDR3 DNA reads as TGTGCCAGTACTGCGACAGGGCCCCAGCATTTT.

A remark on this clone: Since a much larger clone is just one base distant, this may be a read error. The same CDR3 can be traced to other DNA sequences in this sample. CDR3 in DNA: TGCGCCAGCAACTCTGGAAACACTATATATTTT. This sequence encodes CASNSGNTIYF. The chain uses TRBV10-2 and TRBJ1-3; D ambiguous. The CDR3 runs to 11 residues. Germline lookup yields CDR1 WSHSY and CDR2 SAAADI.

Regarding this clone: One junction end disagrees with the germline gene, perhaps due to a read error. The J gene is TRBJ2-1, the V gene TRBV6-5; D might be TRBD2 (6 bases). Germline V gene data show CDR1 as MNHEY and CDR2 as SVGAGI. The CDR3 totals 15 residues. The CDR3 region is CAGTGPSESSNEQFF. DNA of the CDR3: TGTGCCGGCACAGGTCCTAGCGAATCCTCCAATGAGCAGTTCTTC.

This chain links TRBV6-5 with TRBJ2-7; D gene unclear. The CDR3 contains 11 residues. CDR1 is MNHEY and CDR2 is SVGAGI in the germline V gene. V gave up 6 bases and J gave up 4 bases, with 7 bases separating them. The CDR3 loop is CASSQTYEQYV. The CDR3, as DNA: TGTGCCAGCAGCCAAACGTACGAGCAGTACGTC.

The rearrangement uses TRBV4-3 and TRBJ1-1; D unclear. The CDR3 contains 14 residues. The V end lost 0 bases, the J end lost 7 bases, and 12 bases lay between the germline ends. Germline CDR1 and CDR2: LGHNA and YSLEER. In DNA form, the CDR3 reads TGCGCCAGCAGCCAAGATGGTAGGGCGGATGAAGCTTTCTTT. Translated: CASSQDGRADEAFF.